This TCR beta chain was observed in a study of blood T cell repertoires in COVID-19. Produced via immunoSEQ multiplex PCR; TCRdb's table is partial and in-frame only. This table has 150,000 to 200,000 clones, roughly 85% appearing once. The germline gives CDR1 MDHEN, CDR2 SYDVKM. The germline V and J ends were trimmed by 8 bases and 1 base, with 8 bases remaining between them. The CDR3 extends over 12 amino acids. The sample consisted of PBMCs or T cells enriched from blood (not recorded which). The J gene is TRBJ1-1, the V gene TRBV28; unclear D gene. This TCR came from a woman in her 70s in a cohort exposed to, infected with or recovered from COVID-19 (not recorded which). DNA for the CDR3: TGTGCCAGCTTTGACACGAACACTGAAGCTTTCTTT. It encodes CASFDTNTEAFF.